The 17 T cell receptor beta chains reported below all come from one sample, sequenced in a study of regulatory T cells in long-lasting Graves disease. Library construction for TCR beta used iRepertoire HTBI primers and Arm-PCR of CDR3 regions. TCRdb recomputed calls from the multiplex PCR reads with MiXCR, one row per CDR3 protein. The sample has about 420,000 distinct CDR3 sequences; around 15% are singletons. Time point given: newly diagnosed GD, antithyroid drugs for less than 3 months. From PBMCs, RNA was extracted and then used to make the TCR library. The data were also submitted as part of a second study, on T cells in Graves' hyperthyroidism and ophthalmopathy.

The sequences come from peripheral blood mononuclear cells (PBMCs), collected at new diagnosis, from a patient treated with antithyroid drugs. The receptors were sampled from a woman younger than 35 with Graves disease.

This clonotype was counted many times. The V gene is TRBV2, the J gene TRBJ1-1, with TRBD1 matching 7 bases. V lost 6 bases, J lost 4 bases, and 8 bases stayed unmatched. The length of the CDR3 is 14 residues. The germline V gene encodes CDR1 SNHLY and CDR2 FYNNEI. Written as DNA, the CDR3 is TGTGCCAGCAGACGGGACAGCCCCCCCACTGAAGCTTTCTTT. Protein product: CASRRDSPPTEAFF.

This clonotype was seen a few times. Relative to the germline gene, one junction end is altered; a read error may explain this. The V gene is TRBV7-2, the J gene TRBJ1-3; 8 bases agree with TRBD1. The length of the CDR3 is 15 residues. Looked up from germline, CDR1 is SGHTA and CDR2 is FQGNSA. The CDR3 protein is CASSTTGEAGNIIYF. The CDR3 DNA sequence: TGTGCCAGCAGCACGACAGGGGAGGCTGGAAACATCATATATTTT. Full variable domain (missing parts from reference TRBV7-2 and TRBJ1-3): GAGVSQSPSNKVTEKGKDVELRCDPISGHTALYWYRQSLGQGLEFLIYFQGNSAPDKSGLPSDRFSAERTGGSVSTLTIQRTQQEDSAVYLCASSTTGEAGNIIYFGEGSWLTVV.

This clonotype was detected many times. The V call is TRBV5-1, the J call TRBJ2-7; TRBD2 matches 11 bases. Looked up from germline, CDR1 is SGHRS and CDR2 is YFSETQ. The CDR3 runs to 15 residues. V trimming: 4 bases; J trimming: 4 bases; junction bases outside the gene matches: 7. CDR3 bases: TGCGCCAGCAGCCCGCCGGCTAGCGGGGGGTACGAGCAGTACTTC. This translates into CASSPPASGGYEQYF.

The chain links TRBV25-1 to TRBJ2-3; 7 bases agree with TRBD1. The CDR3 has 17 residues. The V segment lost 2 bases and the J segment 4 bases; nucleotides outside the gene matches: 12. CDR1 is MGHDK and CDR2 is SYGVNS in the germline V gene. The CDR3 DNA sequence: TGTGCCAGCAGTGAACCCCGACAGGGTACGGGTGCAGATACGCAGTATTTT. Translating it yields CASSEPRQGTGADTQYF.

This clonotype was recorded at least ten times. J is TRBJ1-1 and V is TRBV28; a weak D match, TRBD1 (5 bases). This CDR3 contains 14 residues. Trimming cost V 2 bases and J 1 base, with 8 bases left between them. The germline V gene encodes CDR1 MDHEN and CDR2 SYDVKM. The CDR3 is CASSLIQENTEAFF. In nucleotides, the CDR3 is TGTGCCAGCAGTTTAATACAGGAGAACACTGAAGCTTTCTTT. Drawing the rest from reference TRBV28 and TRBJ1-1, the complete variable domain is DVKVTQSSRYLVKRTGEKVFLECVQDMDHENMFWYRQDPGLGLRLIYFSYDVKMKEKGDIPEGYSVSREKKERFSLILESASTNQTSMYLCASSLIQENTEAFFGQGTRLTVV.

In regard to this clonotype: A much larger clone is a single base away; this may be a read error. The V and J genes are TRBV28 and TRBJ1-5, with D tentatively TRBD1 (5 bases). Per the germline V gene, CDR1 is MDHEN and CDR2 is SYDVKM. This CDR3 is built from 15 residues. As DNA, the CDR3 is TGTGCCAGCAGTTCAGACAGTCATAGCAATCAGCCCCAGCGTTTT. Translating gives CASSSDSHSNQPQRF.

This clonotype was seen only a few times. This chain uses TRBV28 with TRBJ2-1; the match to TRBD1 covers 7 bases. Germline values: CDR1 MDHEN, CDR2 SYDVKM. This CDR3 is 14 amino acids long. Germline trimming cut 3 bases from V and 9 bases from J; bases unmatched to any gene: 8. CDR3 region: CASSFRTGVREQFF. The CDR3 DNA reads TGTGCCAGCAGTTTTCGGACAGGAGTTCGTGAGCAGTTCTTC.

This clonotype was seen only a few times. The chain combines TRBV30 with TRBJ1-2, with 8 bases lining up with TRBD1. With 0 bases clipped from V and 2 bases from J, the junction kept 2 bases outside the gene matches. The CDR3 is made up of 14 amino acids. CDR1 is GTSNPN and CDR2 is SVGIG in the germline V gene (reference sequence). The DNA of the CDR3 is TGTGCCTGGAGTGTTCAGGGGGCGAACTATGGCTACACCTTC. Residues: CAWSVQGANYGYTF.

The table lists this clonotype with a few counts. The chain employs TRBV7-2 and TRBJ1-4; possibly TRBD1 for D (5 bases). The V end lost 4 bases, the J end lost 0 bases, and 9 bases lay between the germline ends. The CDR3 totals 15 residues. CDR1 and CDR2 from the germline V gene are SGHTA and FQGNSA. This CDR3 is CASSSRVATNEKLFF. The CDR3 DNA reads TGTGCCAGCAGCTCCAGGGTAGCAACTAATGAAAAACTGTTTTTT.

This clonotype was observed many times. V gene TRBV3-1 combines with J gene TRBJ2-5, with 11 bases identical to TRBD2. CDR3 length: 17 amino acids. Germline CDR1 is LGHDT and CDR2 is YNNKEL (reference sequence). The trim removed 0 bases at V and 4 bases at J, leaving 7 bases unmatched. CDR3 in amino acids: CASSQEVGLAGGETQYF. CDR3 sequence (DNA): TGTGCCAGCAGCCAAGAAGTGGGTCTAGCGGGAGGAGAGACCCAGTACTTC.

The chain has TRBV7-9 and TRBJ1-2, with TRBD1 matching 9 bases. CDR3 length: 15 amino acids. Trimming removed 5 bases from V and 8 bases from J; junction bases left unmatched: 12. Germline V gives CDR1 SEHNR, CDR2 FQNEAQ (reference sequence). The CDR3 sequence is CASSPRTGEIGGYTF. In DNA form, the CDR3 reads TGTGCCAGCAGCCCCCGGACAGGGGAGATAGGGGGCTACACCTTC.

This clonotype was seen ten or more times. The chain has TRBV28 and TRBJ2-7; TRBD1 aligns across 9 bases. Germline CDR1 is MDHEN and CDR2 is SYDVKM. The CDR3 has 15 amino acids. J lost 1 base, V lost 6 bases, and 7 bases had no gene match. In DNA, the CDR3 is TGTGCCAGCAGGCCGCCTGGGACAGGGTCCTACGAGCAGTACTTC. Its translation: CASRPPGTGSYEQYF.

The chain is built from TRBV2 and TRBJ2-1; 7 positions match TRBD1. The J call may be in error: the DNA end matches TRBJ2-5 better. The CDR3 totals 14 residues. Per germline, CDR1 SNHLY and CDR2 FYNNEI. The CDR3 region is CASSEDRIQETQYF. In DNA form, the CDR3 reads TGTGCCAGCAGTGAGGACAGGATCCAAGAGACCCAGTACTTC.

This clonotype has a count of ten or more. The V and J genes are TRBV20-1 and TRBJ2-5; D unclear. V shed 4 bases and J shed 0 bases, with 9 bases lying between them. The CDR3 loop spans 13 amino acids. Per the germline V gene, CDR1 is DFQATT and CDR2 is SNEGSKA (reference sequence). The CDR3 protein is CSAIVLNQETQYF. In DNA form, the CDR3 reads TGCAGTGCTATCGTCCTTAACCAAGAGACCCAGTACTTC.

V usage is TRBV28 and J usage is TRBJ2-7; tentatively, D is TRBD2 (6 bases). CDR1 and CDR2 (germline): MDHEN, SYDVKM. Trimming cost V 7 bases and J 1 base, with 11 bases left between them. CDR3 length: 13 residues. The CDR3 region is CASTVAESYEQYF. The CDR3 coding sequence is TGTGCCAGCACTGTAGCGGAATCCTACGAGCAGTACTTC.

The sample holds one count of this clonotype. The CDR3 sequence: CASSAWEALDSNQPQHF. CDR3 coding DNA: TGTGCCAGCAGCGCCTGGGAGGCACTCGATAGCAATCAGCCCCAGCATTTT. The chain recombines TRBV6-1 with TRBJ1-5; D is unclear. Germline CDR1 is MNHNS and CDR2 is SASEGT. Trimming removed 6 bases at V and 0 bases at J, with 18 bases between. This CDR3 comprises 17 residues.

This clonotype was recorded many times. The chain combines TRBV18 with TRBJ2-3; 13 positions match TRBD2. CDR3 length: 15 residues. Germline trimming cut 8 bases from V and 3 bases from J; bases unmatched to any gene: 5. Germline V gene sequence: CDR1 KGHSH, CDR2 LQKENI. CDR3 in DNA: TGTGCCAGCAGTAGGGGACTAGCGGGAACAGATACGCAGTATTTT. Residues: CASSRGLAGTDTQYF.